This T cell receptor beta chain was recorded in a study of T cell repertoires in cytomegalovirus infection. Study-wide findings and caveats: In two of eight donors, the top clonotype was HLA-C-restricted CMV-specific.

TCRdb independently ran MiXCR on the reads; one entry per CDR3 protein. Of about 900,000 distinct CDR3 sequences listed, roughly 30% were seen once; the top ten hold around 15%. This clonotype was recorded at least ten times. Antigen: not known. The source is a human donor in good health (CMV status not recorded). Some clones in this sample may be carry-over from other donors' samples. Sequenced here: cultured CD8+ T cells from PBMCs, sampled from culture after CMV antigen stimulation.

For the CDR3, the DNA is TGTGCTAGTGCCGTAAAGGTCAATGAGCAGTTCTTC. This gives the protein CASAVKVNEQFF. The rearrangement links TRBV12-5 to TRBJ2-1, with no clear D. The CDR3 is 12 residues long. Germline V gives CDR1 LGHNT, CDR2 FRNRAP. Trimming took 7 bases from V and 6 from J, leaving 10 bases between them.